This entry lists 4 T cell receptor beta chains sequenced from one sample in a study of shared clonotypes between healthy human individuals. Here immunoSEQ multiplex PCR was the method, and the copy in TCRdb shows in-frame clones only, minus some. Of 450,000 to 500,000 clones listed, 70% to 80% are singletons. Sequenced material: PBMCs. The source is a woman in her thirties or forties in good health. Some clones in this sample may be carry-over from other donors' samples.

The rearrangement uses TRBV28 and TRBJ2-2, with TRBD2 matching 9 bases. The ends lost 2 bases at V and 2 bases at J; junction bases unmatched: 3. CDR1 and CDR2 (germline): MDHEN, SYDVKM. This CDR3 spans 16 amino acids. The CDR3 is CASSLRLAGNTGELFF. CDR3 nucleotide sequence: TGTGCCAGCAGTTTAAGGCTAGCGGGAAACACCGGGGAGCTGTTTTTT.

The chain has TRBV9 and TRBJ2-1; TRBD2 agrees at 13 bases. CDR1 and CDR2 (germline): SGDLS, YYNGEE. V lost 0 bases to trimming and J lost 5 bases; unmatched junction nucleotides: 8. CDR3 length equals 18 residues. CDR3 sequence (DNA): TGTGCCAGCAGCGTAGGGGCCGGGACTAGCGGGGTGGACAATGAGCAGTTCTTC. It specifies CASSVGAGTSGVDNEQFF.

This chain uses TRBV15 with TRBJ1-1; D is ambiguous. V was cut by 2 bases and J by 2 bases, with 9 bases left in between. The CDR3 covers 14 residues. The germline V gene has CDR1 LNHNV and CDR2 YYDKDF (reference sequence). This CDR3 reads CATSRSSANTEAFF. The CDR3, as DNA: TGTGCCACCAGCAGAAGCTCGGCTAACACTGAAGCTTTCTTT.

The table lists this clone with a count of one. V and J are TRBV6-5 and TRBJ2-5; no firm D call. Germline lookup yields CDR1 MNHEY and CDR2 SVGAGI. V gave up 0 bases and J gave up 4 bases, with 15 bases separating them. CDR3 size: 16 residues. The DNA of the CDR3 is TGTGCCAGCAGTTACTCTTTTTCGGGCGTGGGAGAGACCCAGTACTTC. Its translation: CASSYSFSGVGETQYF.